One sample yielded the 20 T cell receptor beta chains listed below, sequenced in a study of blood T cells in healthy people across ages. Together with a sample-barcoded 5' primer, a J-beta primer mix was included in a second PCR lasting about 7 to 11 cycles. TCRdb reprocessed the 5' RACE reads with MiXCR, giving one entry per CDR3 protein. The sample comprises 1.5 million or so distinct CDR3 sequences, around 39% of which are singletons, and under 8% rests with the top ten. Sequencing was carried out using blood. The receptors originated from a woman younger than 35 in good health.

The CDR3 loop is CASSLKGGGSFTHEQYF. The CDR3, as DNA: TGTGCCAGCAGTTTAAAGGGGGGCGGCAGTTTTACCCACGAGCAGTACTTC. V is TRBV27 and J is TRBJ2-7, with D perhaps assigned TRBD1 or TRBD2 (6 bases each). The V end lost 2 bases, the J end lost 5 bases, and 22 bases lay between the germline ends. The CDR3 has 17 residues. Germline loops: CDR1 MNHEY, CDR2 SMNVEV (reference sequence).

The CDR3 region has the DNA TGCAGCACCCTGAACACTGAAGCTTTCTTT. Protein product: CSTLNTEAFF. The chain carries TRBV29-1 and TRBJ1-1; D gene ambiguous. This CDR3 has 10 amino acids. V lost 8 bases and J lost 0, with 4 bases in between. Per the germline V gene, CDR1 is SQVTM and CDR2 is ANQGSEA. The variable domain in full, with the rest retrieved from reference TRBV29-1 and TRBJ1-1, is SAVISQKPSRDICQRGTSLTIQCQVDSQVTMMFWYRQQPGQSLTLIATANQGSEATYESGFVIDKFPISRPNLTFSTLTVSNMSPEDSSIYLCSTLNTEAFFGQGTRLTVV.

Ten or more counts support this clonotype. In DNA form, the CDR3 reads TGTGCCAGCAGTGATAGCCGGGGGGGCAGGAACACTGAAGCTTTCTTT. Amino acids: CASSDSRGGRNTEAFF. The V gene is TRBV6-1, the J gene TRBJ1-1; maybe TRBD1 (6 bases). The CDR3 is 16 amino acids. V lost 3 bases and J 1 base, leaving 15 bases between the germline ends. Germline V lookup: CDR1 MNHNS, CDR2 SASEGT.

This clonotype was detected only once. The chain has TRBV9 and TRBJ2-3; D is ambiguous. This CDR3 spans 16 amino acids. Deletions cut 4 bases from V and 4 bases from J, with 19 bases between. Germline V gene sequence: CDR1 SGDLS, CDR2 YYNGEE. The CDR3 sequence is CASSTQSALDADTQYF. CDR3 DNA: TGTGCCAGCAGCACTCAAAGCGCCTTAGACGCAGATACGCAGTATTTT.

This clonotype was seen a few times. This chain connects TRBV10-1 to TRBJ2-3; maybe TRBD2 (5 bases). Trimming stripped 8 bases from V and 5 bases from J, with 17 bases between. The CDR3 runs to 14 residues. Germline V gives CDR1 WNHNN, CDR2 SYGVQD (reference sequence). The CDR3 protein is CASGSGNAGDTQYF. DNA of the CDR3: TGCGCCAGCGGGTCGGGGAACGCTGGAGATACGCAGTATTTT.

J is TRBJ2-2 and V is TRBV25-1; the D gene could be TRBD1 or TRBD2 (5 bases each). Germline lookup yields CDR1 MGHDK and CDR2 SYGVNS. The CDR3 has 17 amino acids. With 7 bases removed from V and 0 bases from J, the gap between germline ends came to 18 bases. Here the CDR3 reads CASTRTRGSANTGELFF. The CDR3 DNA follows: TGTGCCAGCACCAGGACGAGGGGATCCGCGAACACCGGGGAGCTGTTTTTT. The whole variable domain, filled in from reference TRBV25-1 and TRBJ2-2, reads EADIYQTPRYLVIGTGKKITLECSQTMGHDKMYWYQQDPGMELHLIHYSYGVNSTEKGDLSSESTVSRIRTEHFPLTLESARPSHTSQYLCASTRTRGSANTGELFFGEGSRLTVL.

Comment on this clonotype: Compared with germline, one end of the junction differs, possibly owing to a read error. J is TRBJ1-2 and V is TRBV25-1; D is uncertain. The CDR3 is made up of 14 amino acids. Germline CDR1 MGHDK, CDR2 SYGVNS. DNA for the CDR3: TGTGCCAGCAGTGAGGCGGGCAGCCACTATGGCCACACCTTC. The encoded protein is CASSEAGSHYGHTF.

The chain uses TRBV29-1 and TRBJ1-5; unclear D gene. V was trimmed by 4 bases and J by 4 bases, leaving 11 bases between them. The CDR3 has 13 amino acids. Germline lookup yields CDR1 SQVTM and CDR2 ANQGSEA. The CDR3 is CSVGQEGNQPQHF. The CDR3, as DNA: TGCAGCGTTGGCCAGGAGGGAAATCAGCCCCAGCATTTT.

The V call is TRBV5-5, the J call TRBJ2-7; tentatively, D is TRBD1 (6 bases). The germline V gene encodes CDR1 SGHKS and CDR2 YYEKEE (reference sequence). The V end lost 4 bases, the J end lost 2 bases, and 13 bases lay between the germline ends. This CDR3 is 14 amino acids long. The CDR3: CASSPPAGAYEQYF. CDR3 sequence (DNA): TGTGCCAGCAGCCCCCCAGCAGGGGCCTACGAGCAGTACTTC.

The V call is TRBV21-1, the J call TRBJ1-4. TRBV21-1 is an annotated pseudogene. This CDR3 has 16 residues. DNA of the CDR3: TGTGCCTGCAGCAAAGTACGAAGGCCAACTAATGAAAAACTGTTTTTT. As protein: CACSKVRRPTNEKLFF.

The rearrangement joins TRBV6-2 or TRBV6-3 to TRBJ1-1; 7 bases align to TRBD1. The CDR3 spans 15 residues. Per germline, CDR1 MNHEY and CDR2 SVGEGT. The ends lost 0 bases at V and 5 bases at J; junction bases unmatched: 6. This CDR3 is CASSYSEGARTEAFF. CDR3 DNA sequence: TGTGCCAGCAGTTACTCAGAGGGGGCGCGGACTGAAGCTTTCTTT.

The chain employs TRBV7-2 and TRBJ2-1; D not certain. The germline V and J ends were trimmed by 1 base and 3 bases, with 10 bases remaining between them. This CDR3 has 15 amino acids. The germline gives CDR1 SGHTA, CDR2 FQGNSA. Written as DNA, the CDR3 is TGTGCCAGCAGCTTAGGGATCCCTAGCTACAATGAGCAGTTCTTC. This sequence encodes CASSLGIPSYNEQFF.

The chain links TRBV7-8 to TRBJ2-3; weak D call: TRBD2 (5 bases). Germline CDR1 SGHVS, CDR2 FQNEAQ. There are 15 residues in the CDR3. V lost 3 bases and J lost 4, with 14 bases in between. The chain's CDR3 is CASSFFPGEPDTQYF. CDR3 DNA sequence: TGTGCCAGCAGCTTTTTCCCCGGGGAGCCAGATACGCAGTATTTT.

The rearrangement joins TRBV6-5 to TRBJ2-7; 11 bases are shared with TRBD2. The ends lost 2 bases at V and 0 bases at J; junction bases unmatched: 3. This CDR3 contains 16 residues. Germline V CDR1 and CDR2: MNHEY, SVGAGI. Here the CDR3 DNA reads TGTGCCAGCAGTTACCGACTAGCGGGGCGCTCCTACGAGCAGTACTTC. Amino acid sequence: CASSYRLAGRSYEQYF.

This clonotype has only a few counts. The chain uses TRBV12-3 or TRBV12-4 and TRBJ1-6; TRBD1 matches at 11 bases. This CDR3 contains 16 residues. Trimming cost V 6 bases and J 10 bases; bases outside gene matches: 11. The chain's CDR3 is CASSPGQGVVGSPLHF. For the CDR3, the DNA is TGTGCCAGCAGCCCGGGACAGGGGGTTGTAGGATCACCCCTCCACTTT.

The table lists this clonotype with a count of one. This chain uses TRBV27 with TRBJ2-7; D call uncertain. This CDR3 has 15 amino acids. Trimming took off 6 bases at V and 5 bases at J, with 20 bases between the two ends. Germline CDR1 is MNHEY and CDR2 is SMNVEV (reference sequence). The CDR3 spells CASSPTSWASDEQYF. The CDR3 nucleotides read TGTGCCAGCAGCCCCACGTCGTGGGCATCGGACGAGCAGTACTTC.

The chain is built from TRBV20-1 and TRBJ2-3; perhaps D is TRBD1 or TRBD2 (6 bases each). There are 15 residues in the CDR3. The V gene's germline CDR1 is DFQATT and CDR2 SNEGSKA (reference sequence). Trimming left V 6 bases short and J 6 bases short, with 22 bases between. The CDR3 DNA is TGCAGTGCGCCCCCGGGGGCGGTGGGGTCCGATACGCAGTATTTT. Encoded protein: CSAPPGAVGSDTQYF.

This clonotype turned up a few times. This rearrangement joins TRBV7-9 to TRBJ1-1, with a possible D match to TRBD1 (5 bases). Deletions cut 2 bases from V and 9 bases from J, with 13 bases between. The CDR3 runs 13 residues. Germline V CDR1 and CDR2: SEHNR, FQNEAQ (reference sequence). Here the CDR3 reads CASSLSWAGQAFF. The CDR3, as DNA: TGTGCCAGCAGCTTATCGTGGGCAGGGCAAGCTTTCTTT.

This chain uses TRBV11-2 with TRBJ1-2; 7 bases align to TRBD1. The junction had 13 bases not matched to a gene; V was cut back by 5 bases and J by 7 bases. Per the germline V gene, CDR1 is SGHAT and CDR2 is FQNNGV. The CDR3 is 15 amino acids. In DNA form, the CDR3 reads TGTGCCAGCAGCCCGGAGGCGACAGGGCGGGGTGGCTACACCTTC. Residues: CASSPEATGRGGYTF. Drawing the rest from reference TRBV11-2 and TRBJ1-2, the complete variable domain is EAGVAQSPRYKIIEKRQSVAFWCNPISGHATLYWYQQILGQGPKLLIQFQNNGVVDDSQLPKDRFSAERLKGVDSTLKIQPAKLEDSAVYLCASSPEATGRGGYTFGSGTRLTVV.

The J gene is TRBJ2-3, the V gene TRBV18; 7 bases map to TRBD2. The germline CDR1 and CDR2 sequences are KGHSH and LQKENI. After removal of 0 bases from V and 2 bases from J, the junction contained 14 bases not matched to a gene. CDR3 length: 19 amino acids. As DNA, the CDR3 is TGTGCCAGCTCACCACCGTTTAATGCGATCGCGGGAGACACAGATACGCAGTATTTT. The encoded protein is CASSPPFNAIAGDTDTQYF.